Presented here are 4 T cell receptor beta chains from one specimen sequenced in a study of tissue T cells after allogeneic stem cell transplantation. TCRdb's copy holds only in-frame clones and misses some; the assay was immunoSEQ multiplex PCR. The data contain approximately 9,700 clones, around 62% of them seen just once; the ten biggest clones take up 9.2%. This sample comprised tissue from the ileum, obtained at autopsy. These receptors were obtained from a woman aged 18-55 years with breast cancer.

V is TRBV7-9 and J is TRBJ2-2, with D hard to call. Per germline, CDR1 SEHNR and CDR2 FQNEAQ (reference sequence). Trimming cost V 1 base and J 10 bases, with 7 bases left between them. This CDR3 has 12 residues. This chain's CDR3 is CASSLELEELFF. CDR3 bases: TGTGCCAGCAGCTTAGAATTAGAGGAGCTGTTTTTT.

A note on this clone: Additional DNA sequences in this sample encode the identical CDR3. The chain combines TRBV19 with TRBJ2-2; no definite D call. The V and J ends lost 7 bases and 1 base respectively, with 4 bases between them. The CDR3 extends over 12 amino acids. CDR1 and CDR2 (germline): LNHDA, SQIVND (reference sequence). CDR3: CASNLNTGELFF. The CDR3 coding sequence is TGTGCCAGTAACTTGAACACCGGGGAGCTGTTTTTT.

This chain joins TRBV30 and TRBJ1-1; D is possibly TRBD1 (6 bases). V dropped 0 bases and J dropped 5 bases, with 16 bases sitting between them. There are 15 residues in the CDR3. The germline gives CDR1 GTSNPN, CDR2 SVGIG (reference sequence). The CDR3 sequence is CAWSVRGWGRTEAFF. The CDR3 coding sequence is TGTGCCTGGAGTGTACGCGGTTGGGGGCGGACTGAAGCTTTCTTT.

The V gene is TRBV6-4, the J gene TRBJ1-2, with 7 bases lining up with TRBD1. V lost 3 bases, J lost 8 bases, and 6 bases stayed unmatched. The germline V gene has CDR1 MRHNA and CDR2 SNTAGT. The length of the CDR3 is 13 residues. The DNA for the CDR3 is TGTGCCAGCAGTGAACCGACAGGGAGAGGCTACACCTTC. It is translated as CASSEPTGRGYTF.